The following is a TCR beta chain sequence with its context. Its antigen is undetermined. This specimen comes from a study of cytomegalovirus exposure and HLA in healthy donors. From germline, CDR1 is PRHDT and CDR2 FYEKMQ (reference sequence). The J segment lost 5 bases and the V segment lost 5 bases, leaving 6 bases of the junction unmatched. This CDR3 region has 13 residues. PCR involved 60 Vbeta and 13 Jbeta primers. The table came from immunoSEQ multiplex PCR; TCRdb's copy has only in-frame clones and leaves some out. The repertoire holds more than 200,000 clones, with 70% as singletons. General observations from the study: Apparent HLA restriction characterized most CMV-associated TCR beta chains in a later analysis.

This TCR was sampled from a man aged 40-49 years in good health and CMV-seropositive. The chain recombines TRBV13 with TRBJ2-7, with 7 bases aligning to TRBD1. Sequencing used PBMCs. CDR3 region: CASSLQGSNEQYF. Here the CDR3 DNA reads TGTGCCAGCAGCCTACAGGGGTCCAACGAGCAGTACTTC.